This passage covers 6 T cell receptor beta chains from one sample sequenced in a study of blood T cells in healthy people across ages. Alongside a J-beta primer mix, a sample-barcoded 5' primer served in a second PCR lasting about 7 to 11 cycles. TCRdb reprocessed the 5' RACE reads via MiXCR and lists one record per CDR3 protein. Of about 1,500,000 distinct CDR3 sequences detected, 28% appear once; the ten largest clones hold approximately 7.7%. Sequenced sample: blood. These receptors all come from a woman in her twenties or thirties in good health.

The chain joins TRBV7-2 to TRBJ2-3; 14 positions match TRBD2. The CDR3 totals 19 residues. The junction had 13 bases not matched to a gene; V was cut back by 6 bases and J by 2 bases. CDR1 and CDR2 (germline): SGHTA, FQGNSA. DNA for the CDR3: TGTGCCAGCAGTTTCCCAGAGGGACTAGCGGGGGACCTCACAGATACGCAGTATTTT. It specifies CASSFPEGLAGDLTDTQYF.

This clonotype has ten or more counts. The chain links TRBV2 to TRBJ2-7; TRBD2 aligns across 7 bases. Trimming cost V 6 bases and J 2 bases; bases outside gene matches: 7. Germline V gene sequence: CDR1 SNHLY, CDR2 FYNNEI. This CDR3 region has 14 residues. The DNA for the CDR3 is TGTGCCAGCAGCGCTAGCGGAGGCCCCTACGAGCAGTACTTC. This codes for CASSASGGPYEQYF.

The chain employs TRBV6-5 and TRBJ1-4; 8 bases agree with TRBD1. V was clipped by 7 bases and J by 9 bases; unmatched bases: 10. The CDR3 is 14 residues long. In germline, CDR1 is MNHEY, CDR2 SVGAGI. The CDR3, as DNA: TGTGCCAGCATTTTCGACAGGGGTTTTAAAAAACTGTTTTTT. It is translated as CASIFDRGFKKLFF.

Ten or more counts support this clonotype. The rearrangement uses TRBV29-1 and TRBJ2-1, with no clear D. V lost 8 bases and J 10 bases, leaving 9 bases between the germline ends. The CDR3 runs 9 residues. CDR1 and CDR2 (germline): SQVTM, ANQGSEA. CDR3 in DNA: TGCAGCCCCGAGAGGGAGCAGTTCTTC. This gives the protein CSPEREQFF.

This clonotype showed up just a few times. This sequence joins TRBV2 and TRBJ2-3, with D possibly matching TRBD2 (5 bases). There are 15 residues in the CDR3. CDR1 is SNHLY, CDR2 FYNNEI, per germline. Trimming pared 6 bases from V and 4 bases from J, leaving 17 bases between. The CDR3 coding sequence is TGTGCCAGCAGCGGCGTGAGGCTAGCCTCAGATACGCAGTATTTT. Translating gives CASSGVRLASDTQYF.

The V gene is TRBV7-9, the J gene TRBJ2-2; 9 bases match TRBD1. The ends lost 2 bases at V and 3 bases at J; junction bases unmatched: 4. The CDR3 runs to 16 residues. From germline, CDR1 is SEHNR and CDR2 FQNEAQ (reference sequence). The DNA of the CDR3 is TGTGCCAGCAGCTTATGGGACAGGGAAGACACCGGGGAGCTGTTTTTT. Amino acids: CASSLWDREDTGELFF.